These 27 T cell receptor beta chains were all obtained from the same sample, sequenced in a study of regulatory T cells in long-lasting Graves disease. iRepertoire HTBI primers and Arm-PCR of CDR3 regions built TCR beta libraries. A single record per CDR3 protein comes from TCRdb applying MiXCR to the multiplex PCR reads. The table records about 210,000 distinct CDR3 sequences, roughly 20% of them present only once. Indicated time point: newly diagnosed GD, antithyroid drugs for less than 3 months. PBMC RNA was the source of the TCR library. These data were likewise used in another study, on T cells in Graves' hyperthyroidism and ophthalmopathy.

The material was peripheral blood mononuclear cells (PBMCs), obtained at new diagnosis, from a patient treated with antithyroid drugs. These receptors were collected from a woman aged 25 to 45 with Graves disease.

As for this clonotype: A far larger clone differs by one base, so this is likely a read error. The rearrangement links TRBV12-3 or TRBV12-4 to TRBJ1-5; 10 nucleotides match TRBD1. V trimming: 6 bases; J trimming: 2 bases; junction bases outside the gene matches: 10. This CDR3 is built from 17 residues. The CDR3 here is CASRPGTGAWGNQPQHF. As DNA, the CDR3 is TGTGCCAGCAGACCCGGGACAGGGGCGTGGGGCAATCAGCCCCAGCATTTT.

This clonotype appeared a few times. This clone may be a read error of a much larger clone one base away. The chain links TRBV10-3 to TRBJ1-3; D is unclear. The V gene's germline CDR1 is ENHRY and CDR2 SYGVKD. This CDR3 is 12 amino acids long. The CDR3 loop reads CAASATGNAIYF. CDR3 in DNA: TGTGCCGCCTCGGCGACTGGAAACGCCATATATTTT.

This clonotype was recorded at least ten times. The chain uses TRBV20-1 and TRBJ1-2; D is uncertain. CDR1 DFQATT and CDR2 SNEGSKA come from the germline V gene (reference sequence). The CDR3 sequence is 14 residues long. V lost 1 base and J 4 bases, leaving 13 bases between the germline ends. Written as DNA, the CDR3 is TGCAGTGCTAGAGGCGAGCGACCTCCCTATGGCTACACCTTC. This gives the protein CSARGERPPYGYTF.

This clonotype was seen ten or more times. The chain has TRBV3-1 and TRBJ1-3, with D maybe TRBD1 (5 bases). The CDR3 is made up of 15 amino acids. Germline CDR1 LGHDT, CDR2 YNNKEL (reference sequence). V was trimmed by 4 bases and J by 8 bases, leaving 18 bases between them. The CDR3 DNA sequence: TGTGCCAGCAGCCGACACCCGGACGGGGGTGACACCATATATTTT. Translated: CASSRHPDGGDTIYF.

This clonotype has at least ten counts. The rearrangement uses TRBV5-5 and TRBJ2-5; 9 bases align to TRBD1. The CDR3 loop spans 14 amino acids. Looked up from germline, CDR1 is SGHKS and CDR2 is YYEKEE (reference sequence). V was clipped by 3 bases and J by 1 base; unmatched bases: 1. CDR3 nucleotide sequence: TGTGCCAGCAGCTGGGACAGGGTCCAAGAGACCCAGTACTTC. Protein: CASSWDRVQETQYF.

There are a few counts of this clonotype. A much bigger clone sits one base away, suggesting this may be a read error. Given the absence of the conserved phenylalanine or tryptophan at the CDR3 end, a read error is likely. The chain recombines TRBV2 with TRBJ2-7; D is unclear. Germline assignment: CDR1 SNHLY and CDR2 FYNNEI. Between the trimmed V and J ends, which lost 6 bases and 1 base, there was a span of 10 bases. The CDR3 sequence is 13 residues long. The CDR3 sequence: CASRVLGSYEQYL. CDR3 DNA: TGTGCCAGCAGGGTTTTAGGGTCCTACGAGCAGTACCTC.

This clonotype was seen more than once but under ten times. As DNA, the CDR3 is TGTGCCGTACGAATCGGGGATACGCAGTATTTT. It encodes CAVRIGDTQYF. The V and J genes are TRBV19 and TRBJ2-3; D remains unclear. There are 11 residues in the CDR3. The germline V gene encodes CDR1 LNHDA and CDR2 SQIVND (reference sequence). V was clipped by 11 bases and J by 6 bases, with 12 bases between them.

This chain connects TRBV11-2 to TRBJ2-5; possible D gene TRBD2, 5 bases. Germline V gene lookup returns CDR1 SGHAT and CDR2 FQNNGV. The CDR3 spans 14 residues. V was shortened by 3 bases and J by 1 base, with 9 bases between the two germline ends. CDR3 nucleotides: TGTGCCAGCAGCTTGTACGGAGGCCAAGAGACCCAGTACTTC. It is translated as CASSLYGGQETQYF.

This clonotype showed up many times. The CDR3 sequence: CASSSQAAYTGELFF. CDR3 DNA: TGTGCCAGCAGCTCTCAAGCCGCGTACACCGGGGAGCTGTTTTTT. This chain uses TRBV11-1 with TRBJ2-2; D is unclear. Trimming shortened V by 4 bases and J by 3 bases, and 12 bases separated the two germline ends. Germline values: CDR1 SGHAT, CDR2 FQDESV (reference sequence). This CDR3 contains 15 residues.

The chain links TRBV20-1 to TRBJ2-1; D unresolved. V lost 3 bases and J 0 bases, leaving 9 bases between the germline ends. This CDR3 is 14 amino acids long. Germline CDR1 reads DFQATT; CDR2 reads SNEGSKA (reference sequence). CDR3 nucleotides: TGCAGTGCTAGGTCCCCCAGCTCCTACAATGAGCAGTTCTTC. It encodes CSARSPSSYNEQFF.

This clonotype has at least ten counts. The chain couples TRBV28 to TRBJ2-7, with D possibly TRBD1 on 6 matching bases. The germline V gene encodes CDR1 MDHEN and CDR2 SYDVKM. Trimming pared 5 bases from V and 0 bases from J, leaving 17 bases between. The CDR3 totals 16 residues. For the CDR3, the DNA is TGTGCCAGCAGTCCCGGGACATCTGCTATCTCCTACGAGCAGTACTTC. This encodes CASSPGTSAISYEQYF.

In the case of this clonotype: A much larger clone is a single base away; this may be a read error. The V call is TRBV28, the J call TRBJ1-1; possible D gene TRBD1, 5 bases. The CDR3 has 14 residues. Trimming removed 3 bases from V and 4 bases from J, with 12 bases in between. Germline CDR1 reads MDHEN; CDR2 reads SYDVKM. The CDR3 reads CASSFPDRATEAFF. The CDR3 region has the DNA TGTGCCAGCAGTTTCCCCGACAGAGCCACTGAAGCTTTCTTT. The full variable domain, its missing parts supplied by reference TRBV28 and TRBJ1-1, is DVKVTQSSRYLVKRTGEKVFLECVQDMDHENMFWYRQDPGLGLRLIYFSYDVKMKEKGDIPEGYSVSREKKERFSLILESASTNQTSMYLCASSFPDRATEAFFGQGTRLTVV.

In this sample, this clonotype turned up many times. The genes are TRBV5-1 and TRBJ2-1, with D possibly matching TRBD2 (6 bases). From germline, CDR1 is SGHRS and CDR2 YFSETQ. Deletions cut 7 bases from V and 5 bases from J, with 16 bases between. The length of the CDR3 is 14 residues. The CDR3 DNA sequence: TGCGCCAGCCGCCTGCAGCGGGCTAACAATGAGCAGTTCTTC. Its protein is CASRLQRANNEQFF.

The gene calls are TRBV27 and TRBJ1-1; D gene uncertain. This CDR3 region has 16 residues. Germline CDR1 is MNHEY and CDR2 is SMNVEV (reference sequence). V was cut by 3 bases and J by 0 bases, with 14 bases left in between. The DNA of the CDR3 is TGTGCCAGCAGTTTTCTGGGAGGGTTCATGAACACTGAAGCTTTCTTT. Translated: CASSFLGGFMNTEAFF.

This clonotype was seen many times. This chain links TRBV6-1 with TRBJ1-4, with 9 bases fitting TRBD1. The CDR3 loop spans 15 amino acids. Germline CDR1 reads MNHNS; CDR2 reads SASEGT. The J segment lost 2 bases and the V segment lost 5 bases, leaving 3 bases of the junction unmatched. DNA of the CDR3: TGTGCCAGCAGTCTTACAGGGGGCACTAATGAAAAACTGTTTTTT. Residues: CASSLTGGTNEKLFF.

The chain employs TRBV18 and TRBJ2-5, with 7 bases that match TRBD2. Germline V gene data show CDR1 as KGHSH and CDR2 as LQKENI. The CDR3 totals 15 residues. Losses at the gene ends were 4 bases for V and 5 bases for J; bases not matched to a gene: 10. The CDR3 DNA reads as TGTGCCAGCTCACACTTCGGGACTACCTTTGAGACCCAGTACTTC. Protein product: CASSHFGTTFETQYF.

In this sample, this clonotype turned up many times. J is TRBJ1-4 and V is TRBV19; D is ambiguous. The CDR3 contains 16 residues. V was pared by 5 bases and J by 2 bases, with 15 bases between. Looked up from germline, CDR1 is LNHDA and CDR2 is SQIVND (reference sequence). The CDR3 coding sequence is TGTGCCAGTAGTCCCCGCCCGGTAGGGACTAATGAAAAACTGTTTTTT. This codes for CASSPRPVGTNEKLFF.

The chain recombines TRBV30 with TRBJ2-7; weak D call: TRBD2 (7 bases). The germline V gene has CDR1 GTSNPN and CDR2 SVGIG (reference sequence). Between the trimmed V and J ends, which lost 5 bases and 4 bases, there was a span of 18 bases. This CDR3 is built from 14 residues. CDR3: CAWVRRGGAYEQYF. The CDR3 DNA sequence: TGTGCCTGGGTGCGGAGGGGGGGGGCTTACGAGCAGTACTTC.

This clonotype was counted at least ten times. The rearrangement uses TRBV12-3 or TRBV12-4 and TRBJ2-3; TRBD2 agrees at 14 bases. CDR3 size: 16 residues. V shed 5 bases and J 4 bases; nucleotides not matched to a gene: 5. CDR3 amino acids: CASSRLAGGLSDTQYF. The CDR3 DNA reads TGTGCCAGCAGTCGACTAGCGGGAGGGCTATCAGATACGCAGTATTTT.

This clonotype was observed many times. V gene TRBV11-2 combines with J gene TRBJ1-2; perhaps TRBD1 as D (5 bases). The CDR3 consists of 14 residues. Trimming took 6 bases from V and 5 from J, leaving 16 bases between them. Germline CDR1 is SGHAT and CDR2 is FQNNGV. The DNA of the CDR3 is TGTGCCAGCAGTCCTCCGGGACTGGTATATGGCTACACCTTC. Its translation is CASSPPGLVYGYTF.

This clonotype was detected many times. CDR3 in amino acids: CAWSSDIGYGYTF. The CDR3 DNA follows: TGTGCCTGGAGTTCGGACATTGGCTATGGCTACACCTTC. The chain carries TRBV30 and TRBJ1-2, with D possibly being TRBD1 (5 bases). With 2 bases removed from V and 4 bases from J, the gap between germline ends came to 11 bases. The CDR3 totals 13 residues. In germline, CDR1 is GTSNPN, CDR2 SVGIG (reference sequence). The whole variable domain, filled in from reference TRBV30 and TRBJ1-2, reads SQTIHQWPATLVQPVGSPLSLECTVEGTSNPNLYWYRQAAGRGLQLLFYSVGIGQISSEVPQNLSASRPQDRQFILSSKKLLLSDSGFYLCAWSSDIGYGYTFGSGTRLTVV.

This clonotype was picked up many times. The rearrangement uses TRBV20-1 and TRBJ2-7; 7 positions match TRBD1. This CDR3 region has 13 residues. With V trimmed by 5 bases and J by 4 bases, 8 bases remained unmatched. The germline V gene has CDR1 DFQATT and CDR2 SNEGSKA (reference sequence). CDR3 sequence: CSAPGQRLYEQYF. The CDR3 DNA follows: TGCAGTGCTCCGGGACAGCGACTTTACGAGCAGTACTTC.

This clonotype was detected only a few times. The V call is TRBV7-3, the J call TRBJ2-3, with D possibly called TRBD1 or TRBD2 (5 bases each). Germline V gene lookup returns CDR1 SGHTA and CDR2 FQGTGA. Deletions cut 6 bases from V and 2 bases from J, with 12 bases between. CDR3 length: 14 amino acids. CDR3 loop: CASRVGRTTDTQYF. In nucleotides, the CDR3 is TGTGCCAGCAGGGTGGGACGGACCACAGATACGCAGTATTTT.

This clonotype was found many times. This chain links TRBV7-9 with TRBJ2-1; TRBD2 agrees at 13 bases. V trimming: 1 base; J trimming: 8 bases; junction bases outside the gene matches: 5. CDR3 length: 16 residues. Germline CDR1 SEHNR, CDR2 FQNEAQ (reference sequence). The chain's CDR3 is CASSLEGGLAGDEQFF. In nucleotides, the CDR3 is TGTGCCAGCAGCTTAGAGGGAGGACTAGCGGGGGATGAGCAGTTCTTC.

This clonotype was recorded many times. This chain connects TRBV3-1 to TRBJ1-6; 7 bases match TRBD1. With 0 bases clipped from V and 5 bases from J, the junction kept 4 bases outside the gene matches. From germline, CDR1 is LGHDT and CDR2 YNNKEL (reference sequence). The length of the CDR3 is 16 residues. CDR3 sequence reads: CASSQDRGVNNSPLHF. CDR3 nucleotide sequence: TGTGCCAGCAGCCAAGACAGGGGGGTCAATAATTCACCCCTCCACTTT. Together with reference TRBV3-1 and TRBJ1-6, the CDR3 gives the full variable domain: DTAVSQTPKYLVTQMGNDKSIKCEQNLGHDTMYWYKQDSKKFLKIMFSYNNKELIINETVPNRFSPKSPDKAHLNLHINSLELGDSAVYFCASSQDRGVNNSPLHFGNGTRLTVT.

This clonotype was observed many times. CDR3 sequence reads: CASSPAGRQNTEAFF. The DNA for the CDR3 is TGTGCCAGCAGCCCCGCGGGCAGGCAGAACACTGAAGCTTTCTTT. The rearrangement links TRBV11-2 to TRBJ1-1; D not certain. This CDR3 is built from 15 residues. The V and J ends lost 5 bases and 1 base respectively, with 14 bases between them. CDR1 is SGHAT and CDR2 is FQNNGV in the germline V gene. The full variable domain, rest sourced from reference TRBV11-2 and TRBJ1-1, is EAGVAQSPRYKIIEKRQSVAFWCNPISGHATLYWYQQILGQGPKLLIQFQNNGVVDDSQLPKDRFSAERLKGVDSTLKIQPAKLEDSAVYLCASSPAGRQNTEAFFGQGTRLTVV.

This clonotype was observed many times. The gene calls are TRBV7-8 and TRBJ1-6; D ambiguous. Germline V CDR1 and CDR2: SGHVS, FQNEAQ. The CDR3 length is 15 residues. Trimming shortened V by 6 bases and J by 1 base, and 10 bases separated the two germline ends. The CDR3 loop reads CASSYQPSYNSPLHF. CDR3 DNA: TGTGCCAGCAGTTACCAACCGTCCTATAATTCACCCCTCCACTTT.